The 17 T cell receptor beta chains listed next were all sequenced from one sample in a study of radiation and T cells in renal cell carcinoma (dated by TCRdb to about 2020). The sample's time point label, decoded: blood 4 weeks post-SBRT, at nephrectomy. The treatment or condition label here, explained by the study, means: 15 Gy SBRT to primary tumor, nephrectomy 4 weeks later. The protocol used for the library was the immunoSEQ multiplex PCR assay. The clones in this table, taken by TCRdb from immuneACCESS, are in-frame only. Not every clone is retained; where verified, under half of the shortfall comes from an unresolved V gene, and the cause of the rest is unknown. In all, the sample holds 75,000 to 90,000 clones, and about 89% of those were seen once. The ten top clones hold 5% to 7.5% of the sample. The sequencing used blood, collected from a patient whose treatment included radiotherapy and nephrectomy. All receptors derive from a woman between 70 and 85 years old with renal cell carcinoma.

The CDR3: CAWSYDRPNQPQHF. The CDR3 DNA reads TGTGCCTGGAGTTATGACAGGCCGAATCAGCCCCAGCATTTT. J is TRBJ1-5 and V is TRBV30; the D gene is possibly TRBD1 (6 bases). The V gene lost 2 bases and the J gene lost 4 bases, with 12 bases spanning the gap. The CDR3 spans 14 residues. Germline CDR1 and CDR2: GTSNPN and SVGIG (reference sequence).

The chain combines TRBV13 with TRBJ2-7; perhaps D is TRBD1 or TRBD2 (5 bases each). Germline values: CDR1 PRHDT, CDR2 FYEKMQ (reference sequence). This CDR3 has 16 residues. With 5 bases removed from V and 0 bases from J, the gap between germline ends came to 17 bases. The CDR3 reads CASSPTPRGDSYEQYF. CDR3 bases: TGTGCCAGCAGCCCCACTCCGAGAGGGGACTCCTACGAGCAGTACTTC.

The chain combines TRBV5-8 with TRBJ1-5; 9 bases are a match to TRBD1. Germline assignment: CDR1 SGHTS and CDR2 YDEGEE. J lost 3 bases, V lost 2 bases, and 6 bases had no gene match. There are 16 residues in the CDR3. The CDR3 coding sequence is TGTGCCAGCAGCTTCGGTCGGGACAGGGACAATCAGCCCCAGCATTTT. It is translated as CASSFGRDRDNQPQHF.

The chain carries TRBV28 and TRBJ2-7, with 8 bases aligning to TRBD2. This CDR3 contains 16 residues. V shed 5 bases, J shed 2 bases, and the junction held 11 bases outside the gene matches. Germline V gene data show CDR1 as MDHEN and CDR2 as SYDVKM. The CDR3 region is CASSGAGGPVTYEQYF. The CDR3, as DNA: TGTGCCAGCAGTGGGGCGGGGGGCCCGGTCACCTACGAGCAGTACTTC.

Written as DNA, the CDR3 is TGTGCCAGCAGCTTAGGATGGCAGCTGAACACCGGGGAGCTGTTTTTT. Its translation: CASSLGWQLNTGELFF. The genes are TRBV7-2 and TRBJ2-2; D remains ambiguous. Trimming pared 1 base from V and 1 base from J, leaving 10 bases between. This CDR3 contains 16 residues. CDR1 and CDR2 from the germline V gene are SGHTA and FQGNSA.

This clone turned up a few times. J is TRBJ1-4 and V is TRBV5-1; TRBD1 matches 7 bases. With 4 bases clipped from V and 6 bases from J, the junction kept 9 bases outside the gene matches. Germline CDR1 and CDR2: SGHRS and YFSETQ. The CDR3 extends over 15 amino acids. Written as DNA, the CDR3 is TGCGCCAGCAGCGGGAACAGGGGTTATGATGAAAAACTGTTTTTT. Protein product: CASSGNRGYDEKLFF. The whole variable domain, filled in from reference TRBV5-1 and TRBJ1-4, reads KAGVTQTPRYLIKTRGQQVTLSCSPISGHRSVSWYQQTPGQGLQFLFEYFSETQRNKGNFPGRFSGRQFSNSRSEMNVSTLELGDSALYLCASSGNRGYDEKLFFGSGTQLSVL.

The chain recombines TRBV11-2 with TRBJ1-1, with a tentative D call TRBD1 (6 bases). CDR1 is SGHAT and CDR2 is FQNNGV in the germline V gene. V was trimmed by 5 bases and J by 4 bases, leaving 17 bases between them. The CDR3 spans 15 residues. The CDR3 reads CASSLQGRHGTEAFF. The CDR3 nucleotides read TGTGCCAGCAGCCTCCAGGGGCGGCACGGCACTGAAGCTTTCTTT.

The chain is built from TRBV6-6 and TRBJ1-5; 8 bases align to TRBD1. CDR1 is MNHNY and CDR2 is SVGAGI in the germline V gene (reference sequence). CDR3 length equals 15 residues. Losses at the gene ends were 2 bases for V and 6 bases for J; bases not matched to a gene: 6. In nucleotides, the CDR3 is TGTGCCAGCAGTTACAAGACAGGGGAGATTCAGCCCCAGCATTTT. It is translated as CASSYKTGEIQPQHF.

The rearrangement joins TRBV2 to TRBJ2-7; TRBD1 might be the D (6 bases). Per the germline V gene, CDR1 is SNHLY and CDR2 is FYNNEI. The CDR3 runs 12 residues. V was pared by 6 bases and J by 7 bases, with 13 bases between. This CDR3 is CASSAGVGEQYF. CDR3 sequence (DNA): TGTGCCAGCAGCGCAGGGGTGGGGGAGCAGTACTTC.

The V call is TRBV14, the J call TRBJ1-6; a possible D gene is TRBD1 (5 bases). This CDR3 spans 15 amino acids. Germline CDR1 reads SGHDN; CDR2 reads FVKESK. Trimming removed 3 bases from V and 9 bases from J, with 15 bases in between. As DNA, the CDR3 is TGTGCCAGCAGCCAGGGACCGATGGGGGGTTCACCCCTCCACTTT. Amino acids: CASSQGPMGGSPLHF.

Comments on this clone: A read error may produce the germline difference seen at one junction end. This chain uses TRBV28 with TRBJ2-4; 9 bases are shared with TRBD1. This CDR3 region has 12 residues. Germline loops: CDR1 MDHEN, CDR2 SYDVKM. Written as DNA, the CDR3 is TGTGCCAGCCTGTCTGGGACAGGGTCAGGACACTTC. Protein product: CASLSGTGSGHF. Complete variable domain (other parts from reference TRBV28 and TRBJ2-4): DVKVTQSSRYLVKRTGEKVFLECVQDMDHENMFWYRQDPGLGLRLIYFSYDVKMKEKGDIPEGYSVSREKKERFSLILESASTNQTSMYLCASLSGTGSGHFGAGTRLSVL.

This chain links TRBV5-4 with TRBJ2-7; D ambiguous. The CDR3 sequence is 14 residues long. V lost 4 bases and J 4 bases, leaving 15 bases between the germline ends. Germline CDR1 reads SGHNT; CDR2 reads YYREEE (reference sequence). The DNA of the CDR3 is TGTGCCAGCAGCCGACCCCCCGGAACGTACGAGCAGTACTTC. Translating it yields CASSRPPGTYEQYF.

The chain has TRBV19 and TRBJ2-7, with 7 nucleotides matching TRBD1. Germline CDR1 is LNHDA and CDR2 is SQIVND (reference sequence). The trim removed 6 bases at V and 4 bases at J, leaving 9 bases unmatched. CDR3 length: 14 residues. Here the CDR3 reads CASSPDRDLYEQYF. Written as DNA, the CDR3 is TGTGCCAGTAGCCCCGACAGGGATCTTTACGAGCAGTACTTC.

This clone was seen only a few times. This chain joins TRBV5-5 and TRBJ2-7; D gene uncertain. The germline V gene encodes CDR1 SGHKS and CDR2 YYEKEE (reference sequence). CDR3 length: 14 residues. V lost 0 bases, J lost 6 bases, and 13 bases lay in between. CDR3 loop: CASSLADGVGEQYF. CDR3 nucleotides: TGTGCCAGCAGCTTGGCCGATGGGGTGGGCGAGCAGTACTTC. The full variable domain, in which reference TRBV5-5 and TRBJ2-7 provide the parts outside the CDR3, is DAGVTQSPTHLIKTRGQQVTLRCSPISGHKSVSWYQQVLGQGPQFIFQYYEKEERGRGNFPDRFSARQFPNYSSELNVNALLLGDSALYLCASSLADGVGEQYFGPGTRLTVT.

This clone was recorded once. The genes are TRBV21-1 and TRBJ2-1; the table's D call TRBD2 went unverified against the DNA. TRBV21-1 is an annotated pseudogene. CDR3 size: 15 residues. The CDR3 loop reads CASSKGTGLYNEQFF. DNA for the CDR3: TGTGCCAGCAGCAAAGGGACGGGACTCTACAATGAGCAGTTCTTC.

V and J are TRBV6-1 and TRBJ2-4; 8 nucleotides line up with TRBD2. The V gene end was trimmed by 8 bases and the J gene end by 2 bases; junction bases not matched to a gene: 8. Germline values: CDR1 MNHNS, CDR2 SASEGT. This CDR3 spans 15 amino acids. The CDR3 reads CASGGGTGPKNIQYF. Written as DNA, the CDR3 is TGTGCCAGCGGCGGGGGGACTGGGCCCAAAAACATTCAGTACTTC.

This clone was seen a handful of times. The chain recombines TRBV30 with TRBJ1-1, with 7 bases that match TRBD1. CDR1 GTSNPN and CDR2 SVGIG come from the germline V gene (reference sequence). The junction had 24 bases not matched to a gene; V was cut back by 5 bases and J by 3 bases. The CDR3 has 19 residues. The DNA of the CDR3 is TGTGCCTGGTTGACAAGGGGAGGGGGACAGAAATCCGAAGACACTGAAGCTTTCTTT. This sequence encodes CAWLTRGGGQKSEDTEAFF.